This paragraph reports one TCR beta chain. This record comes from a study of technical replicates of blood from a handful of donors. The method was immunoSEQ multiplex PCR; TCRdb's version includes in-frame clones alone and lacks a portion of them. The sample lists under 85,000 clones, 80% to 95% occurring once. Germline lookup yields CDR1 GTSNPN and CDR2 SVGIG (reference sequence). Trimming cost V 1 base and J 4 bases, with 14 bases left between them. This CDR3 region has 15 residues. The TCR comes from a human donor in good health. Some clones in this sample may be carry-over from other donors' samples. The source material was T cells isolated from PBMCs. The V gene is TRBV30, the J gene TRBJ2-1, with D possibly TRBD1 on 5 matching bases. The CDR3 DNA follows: TGTGCCTGGAGTGGCCAGGCAGGGCGGTACAATGAGCAGTTCTTC. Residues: CAWSGQAGRYNEQFF.